The 32 T cell receptor beta chains presented below share a single source sample, sequenced in a study of T cell changes during pregnancy in multiple sclerosis. Profiling relied on immunoSEQ multiplex PCR, and the TCRdb table lists in-frame clones only, not all of them. The sample includes roughly 11,000 clones, approximately 88% of them seen just once. Sequences were derived from CD8+ T cells from peripheral blood mononuclear cells, sampled after pregnancy. The receptors here all came from a female donor in good health, enrolled as a control in a pregnancy study.

This chain joins TRBV27 and TRBJ1-6; possibly TRBD1 for D (5 bases). The V and J ends lost 3 bases and 11 bases respectively, with 14 bases between them. The CDR3 runs 14 residues. Per germline, CDR1 MNHEY and CDR2 SMNVEV (reference sequence). The CDR3 here is CASSLGLGVTPLHF. In DNA form, the CDR3 reads TGTGCCAGCAGTTTGGGACTTGGAGTGACACCCCTCCACTTT.

This clone came up once. The gene calls are TRBV6-5 and TRBJ2-3; TRBD2 aligns across 9 bases. The V gene's germline CDR1 is MNHEY and CDR2 SVGAGI. The CDR3 runs to 15 residues. Losses at the gene ends were 2 bases for V and 5 bases for J; bases not matched to a gene: 5. CDR3 bases: TGTGCCAGCAGTTACCAACTAGCGGGTAAAGATACGCAGTATTTT. Protein sequence: CASSYQLAGKDTQYF.

The rearrangement joins TRBV9 to TRBJ1-5; TRBD1 is a possible D gene (6 bases). Germline lookup yields CDR1 SGDLS and CDR2 YYNGEE. Trimming cost V 4 bases and J 4 bases, with 9 bases left between them. The CDR3 totals 13 residues. The CDR3, as DNA: TGTGCCAGCAGCAGGACAGTTAATCAGCCCCAGCATTTT. Translated, it gives CASSRTVNQPQHF. The full variable domain, with the rest looked up from reference TRBV9 and TRBJ1-5, is DSGVTQTPKHLITATGQRVTLRCSPRSGDLSVYWYQQSLDQGLQFLIQYYNGEERAKGNILERFSAQQFPDLHSELNLSSLELGDSALYFCASSRTVNQPQHFGDGTRLSIL.

The count of this clone is one. V is TRBV15 and J is TRBJ2-1; D not resolved. CDR3 length: 16 amino acids. V lost 5 bases to trimming and J lost 0 bases, with 14 bases between them. Germline CDR1 is LNHNV and CDR2 is YYDKDF (reference sequence). Written as DNA, the CDR3 is TGTGCCACCAGCCCTCTAGGCCATTCCTCCTACAATGAGCAGTTCTTC. Protein product: CATSPLGHSSYNEQFF. Variable domain in full (rest from reference TRBV15 and TRBJ2-1): DAMVIQNPRYQVTQFGKPVTLSCSQTLNHNVMYWYQQKSSQAPKLLFHYYDKDFNNEADTPDNFQSRRPNTSFCFLDIRSPGLGDTAMYLCATSPLGHSSYNEQFFGPGTRLTVL.

The chain employs TRBV5-1 and TRBJ2-5, with 16 bases fitting TRBD2. Trimming removed 4 bases from V and 3 bases from J; junction bases left unmatched: 3. This CDR3 spans 16 amino acids. Germline values: CDR1 SGHRS, CDR2 YFSETQ. CDR3 DNA: TGCGCCAGCAGCCGGGGGACTAGCGGGGGGGAAGAGACCCAGTACTTC. Protein product: CASSRGTSGGEETQYF.

The genes are TRBV27 and TRBJ2-7; D is possibly TRBD1 (6 bases). Germline V gene data show CDR1 as MNHEY and CDR2 as SMNVEV (reference sequence). V gave up 3 bases and J gave up 0 bases, with 9 bases separating them. The CDR3 is made up of 14 amino acids. CDR3 residues: CASSFQGNSYEQYF. The CDR3 DNA sequence: TGTGCCAGCAGTTTCCAGGGGAACTCCTACGAGCAGTACTTC.

The CDR3 protein is CASSYSAGAYGYTF. For the CDR3, the DNA is TGTGCCAGCAGTTACTCGGCAGGGGCGTATGGCTACACCTTC. This chain joins TRBV6-5 and TRBJ1-2; possible D gene TRBD1, 6 bases. The V end was cut by 0 bases, the J end by 5 bases, with 10 bases between. Germline loops: CDR1 MNHEY, CDR2 SVGAGI. The CDR3 totals 14 residues.

This chain connects TRBV19 to TRBJ2-2; D not certain. The CDR3 contains 14 residues. The germline V gene encodes CDR1 LNHDA and CDR2 SQIVND (reference sequence). Trimming pared 7 bases from V and 0 bases from J, leaving 9 bases between. For the CDR3, the DNA is TGTGCCAGTACTTCGCGCTCGAACACCGGGGAGCTGTTTTTT. It codes for CASTSRSNTGELFF. Using reference TRBV19 and TRBJ2-2 for the parts outside the CDR3, the full variable domain is DGGITQSPKYLFRKEGQNVTLSCEQNLNHDAMYWYRQDPGQGLRLIYYSQIVNDFQKGDIAEGYSVSREKKESFPLTVTSAQKNPTAFYLCASTSRSNTGELFFGEGSRLTVL.

The chain uses TRBV6-5 and TRBJ2-7; 7 positions match TRBD2. The CDR3 loop spans 14 amino acids. The germline V gene encodes CDR1 MNHEY and CDR2 SVGAGI. V trimming: 4 bases; J trimming: 4 bases; junction bases outside the gene matches: 7. In DNA, the CDR3 is TGTGCCAGCAGTTTGATGCGGGGGAGTTACGAGCAGTACTTC. Translated, it gives CASSLMRGSYEQYF.

CDR3 in amino acids: CASSQTGGRYTF. CDR3 in DNA: TGTGCCAGCAGCCAAACAGGGGGACGCTACACCTTC. The chain is built from TRBV27 and TRBJ1-2; TRBD1 matches at 8 bases. CDR1 MNHEY and CDR2 SMNVEV come from the germline V gene (reference sequence). The CDR3 covers 12 residues. V was pared by 6 bases and J by 9 bases, with 6 bases of the junction left unmatched.

Many counts were recorded for this clone. The genes are TRBV29-1 and TRBJ2-1; 9 bases are a match to TRBD2. Unmatched junction bases numbered 6, after V lost 4 bases and J lost 8 bases. Per germline, CDR1 SQVTM and CDR2 ANQGSEA. The CDR3 has 13 residues. CDR3 nucleotides: TGCAGCGTTGTTGGCGGGAGGGAAGATGAGCAGTTCTTC. Amino acid sequence: CSVVGGREDEQFF.

In this sample, this clone turned up once. V gene TRBV29-1 combines with J gene TRBJ2-1, with a weak D call TRBD1 (8 bases). The CDR3 loop spans 14 amino acids. Per the germline V gene, CDR1 is SQVTM and CDR2 is ANQGSEA. With 7 bases removed from V and 5 bases from J, the gap between germline ends came to 18 bases. As DNA, the CDR3 is TGCAGCGCCTGGGGGGGACAGGCAGACAATGAGCAGTTCTTC. Protein sequence: CSAWGGQADNEQFF.

This chain joins TRBV11-2 and TRBJ2-2, with 9 nucleotides matching TRBD2. The J segment lost 6 bases and the V segment lost 2 bases, leaving 4 bases of the junction unmatched. The germline V gene encodes CDR1 SGHAT and CDR2 FQNNGV. This CDR3 has 15 amino acids. The DNA for the CDR3 is TGTGCCAGCAGCTTACAACTAGCGGGTTCCGGGGAGCTGTTTTTT. Residues: CASSLQLAGSGELFF.

The CDR3 DNA reads TGTGCCACCAGCAGAGTCCTAGGCAGTCTCACAGATACGCAGTATTTT. Protein: CATSRVLGSLTDTQYF. This chain connects TRBV15 to TRBJ2-3; D gene uncertain. This CDR3 has 16 residues. The ends were cut back, 1 base at V and 2 bases at J, with 13 bases in the middle. The germline V gene has CDR1 LNHNV and CDR2 YYDKDF (reference sequence).

This clone was counted a single time. The chain has TRBV29-1 and TRBJ2-1; 9 nucleotides align to TRBD2. CDR1 SQVTM and CDR2 ANQGSEA come from the germline V gene. The CDR3 totals 14 residues. V was pared by 6 bases and J by 5 bases, with 8 bases of the junction left unmatched. The CDR3 DNA reads TGCAGCGTGACCGGGACTAGCATGCACAATGAGCAGTTCTTC. It yields the protein CSVTGTSMHNEQFF.

The rearrangement joins TRBV11-3 to TRBJ2-3; 7 bases map to TRBD1. Losses at the gene ends were 4 bases for V and 0 bases for J; bases not matched to a gene: 7. This CDR3 is built from 16 residues. Germline CDR1 reads SGHNT; CDR2 reads YENEEA. Here the CDR3 reads CASSSGQEPSTDTQYF. The CDR3 region has the DNA TGTGCCAGCAGCTCCGGACAGGAGCCTAGCACAGATACGCAGTATTTT.

J is TRBJ2-5 and V is TRBV28; 13 bases fit TRBD2. The CDR3 extends over 14 amino acids. Trimming took 10 bases from V and 7 from J; bases not matched to a gene: 9. Germline CDR1 reads MDHEN; CDR2 reads SYDVKM. CDR3 region: CATGTSGKSVTQYF. The CDR3 nucleotides read TGTGCCACCGGGACTAGCGGGAAATCTGTGACCCAGTACTTC.

The chain uses TRBV16 and TRBJ1-2; 7 bases are a match to TRBD1. The CDR3 runs 12 residues. J was trimmed by 7 bases and V by 6 bases; bases with no gene match: 5. Germline values: CDR1 KGHSY, CDR2 FQNENV. DNA of the CDR3: TGTGCCAGCAGTCCAGGGGGGAGTGGCTACACCTTC. Residues: CASSPGGSGYTF. Based on the CDR3 plus reference TRBV16 and TRBJ1-2, the full variable domain is GEEVAQTPKHLVRGEGQKAKLYCAPIKGHSYVFWYQQVLKNEFKFLISFQNENVFDETGMPKERFSAKCLPNSPCSLEIQATKLEDSAVYFCASSPGGSGYTFGSGTRLTVV.

In its sample, this clone was seen a few times. The J gene is TRBJ1-5, the V gene TRBV18, with TRBD1 as a possible D gene (6 bases). The CDR3 covers 14 residues. V lost 3 bases and J 5 bases, leaving 11 bases between the germline ends. CDR1 and CDR2 from the germline V gene are KGHSH and LQKENI. CDR3 nucleotides: TGTGCCAGCTCACCGGGGGGGGCGTATCAGCCCCAGCATTTT. Its protein is CASSPGGAYQPQHF.

The chain employs TRBV11-2 and TRBJ2-1; D not resolved. The CDR3 covers 15 residues. The V end lost 0 bases, the J end lost 9 bases, and 15 bases lay between the germline ends. The germline CDR1 and CDR2 sequences are SGHAT and FQNNGV. CDR3 residues: CASSLEADGWSEQFF. CDR3 in DNA: TGTGCCAGCAGCTTAGAGGCCGATGGATGGAGTGAGCAGTTCTTC.

The chain combines TRBV10-3 with TRBJ2-2, with 8 bases that match TRBD2. The CDR3 is 16 residues long. Germline assignment: CDR1 ENHRY and CDR2 SYGVKD. V was clipped by 6 bases and J by 5 bases; unmatched bases: 11. In DNA, the CDR3 is TGTGCCATCAGGAGTGGTTCTGCTAGCGGGACCGGGGAGCTGTTTTTT. It yields the protein CAIRSGSASGTGELFF.

This sequence joins TRBV6-5 and TRBJ1-4; D ambiguous. Per the germline V gene, CDR1 is MNHEY and CDR2 is SVGAGI. This CDR3 has 12 amino acids. V gave up 8 bases and J gave up 5 bases, with 9 bases separating them. CDR3 in amino acids: CASHAGNEKLFF. CDR3 in DNA: TGTGCCAGCCACGCGGGCAATGAAAAACTGTTTTTT.

This rearrangement joins TRBV19 to TRBJ2-1; the match to TRBD2 covers 8 bases. The CDR3 consists of 16 residues. After removal of 4 bases from V and 0 bases from J, the junction contained 5 bases not matched to a gene. The germline V gene encodes CDR1 LNHDA and CDR2 SQIVND (reference sequence). This CDR3 is CASSTVAGSSYNEQFF. CDR3 bases: TGTGCCAGTAGTACTGTAGCGGGAAGCTCCTACAATGAGCAGTTCTTC. The variable domain in full, with the rest retrieved from reference TRBV19 and TRBJ2-1, is DGGITQSPKYLFRKEGQNVTLSCEQNLNHDAMYWYRQDPGQGLRLIYYSQIVNDFQKGDIAEGYSVSREKKESFPLTVTSAQKNPTAFYLCASSTVAGSSYNEQFFGPGTRLTVL.

This CDR3 is CASSEGTSGGGYYNEQFF. CDR3 nucleotides: TGTGCCAGCAGTGAAGGGACTAGCGGGGGGGGCTATTACAATGAGCAGTTCTTC. The chain couples TRBV5-6 to TRBJ2-1; 16 nucleotides agree with TRBD2. The CDR3 extends over 18 amino acids. V shed 5 bases, J shed 4 bases, and the junction held 9 bases outside the gene matches. Germline V CDR1 and CDR2: SGHDT, YYEEEE.

V usage is TRBV5-1 and J usage is TRBJ2-2, with 10 bases that match TRBD1. Trimming at V came to 4 bases and at J to 6 bases, leaving 6 bases not matched to a gene. CDR3 length equals 15 residues. The germline V gene has CDR1 SGHRS and CDR2 YFSETQ. As DNA, the CDR3 is TGCGCCAGCAGCACGGGACAGGGGTTGCCCGGGGAGCTGTTTTTT. Its translation is CASSTGQGLPGELFF.

Notes on this clone: One end of the junction fails to match germline, which may point to a read error. This rearrangement joins TRBV5-6 to TRBJ2-7; D call uncertain. The CDR3 runs to 13 residues. Per the germline V gene, CDR1 is SGHDT and CDR2 is YYEEEE. CDR3 nucleotides: TGTGCCAGCAGCTTGCGGGTCTCCCACGAGCAGTACTTC. Translating gives CASSLRVSHEQYF.

This sequence joins TRBV9 and TRBJ2-1; D is uncertain. The CDR3 runs 14 residues. V shed 2 bases and J shed 9 bases, with 15 bases lying between them. Germline V gene lookup returns CDR1 SGDLS and CDR2 YYNGEE. CDR3 nucleotides: TGTGCCAGCAGCGTGTCTCCCCGTCGAGGTGAGCAGTTCTTC. Its translation is CASSVSPRRGEQFF.

This chain joins TRBV6-4 and TRBJ2-3; 10 positions match TRBD2. The CDR3 length is 14 residues. CDR1 and CDR2 (germline): MRHNA, SNTAGT. With V trimmed by 6 bases and J by 1 base, 1 base remained unmatched. In nucleotides, the CDR3 is TGTGCCAGCAGCGGGACTAGCGGCACAGATACGCAGTATTTT. As protein: CASSGTSGTDTQYF.

The J gene is TRBJ1-4, the V gene TRBV6-6; TRBD1 agrees at 8 bases. The CDR3 is 16 amino acids. In germline, CDR1 is MNHNY, CDR2 SVGAGI (reference sequence). V shed 2 bases and J 7 bases; nucleotides not matched to a gene: 9. CDR3 residues: CASSYDRGYQPEKLFF. In DNA, the CDR3 is TGTGCCAGCAGTTACGACAGGGGTTATCAACCTGAAAAACTGTTTTTT.

The chain couples TRBV19 to TRBJ2-3, with a weak D call TRBD1 (6 bases). The CDR3 loop spans 11 amino acids. V lost 6 bases, J lost 6 bases, and 7 bases lay in between. CDR1 LNHDA and CDR2 SQIVND come from the germline V gene (reference sequence). The CDR3 spells CASRRGDTQYF. For the CDR3, the DNA is TGTGCCAGTAGGAGGGGGGATACGCAGTATTTT. Supplemented by reference TRBV19 and TRBJ2-3, the full variable domain reads DGGITQSPKYLFRKEGQNVTLSCEQNLNHDAMYWYRQDPGQGLRLIYYSQIVNDFQKGDIAEGYSVSREKKESFPLTVTSAQKNPTAFYLCASRRGDTQYFGPGTRLTVL.

V usage is TRBV4-2 and J usage is TRBJ2-1; TRBD2 aligns across 10 bases. Germline V lookup: CDR1 LGHNA, CDR2 YNFKEQ. The junction had 7 bases not matched to a gene; V was cut back by 6 bases and J by 5 bases. The CDR3 is 15 residues long. DNA for the CDR3: TGTGCCAGCAGAGATCTAGCGGGAGATCACAATGAGCAGTTCTTC. It codes for CASRDLAGDHNEQFF.

V usage is TRBV4-2 and J usage is TRBJ2-7; TRBD1 matches 8 bases. CDR1 is LGHNA and CDR2 is YNFKEQ in the germline V gene. There are 16 residues in the CDR3. J gave up 3 bases and V 0 bases, and 7 bases lay outside the gene matches. Here the CDR3 DNA reads TGTGCCAGCAGCCAAGAACTACAGGGGGTTGTCTACGAGCAGTACTTC. Protein sequence: CASSQELQGVVYEQYF.